The 14 T cell receptor beta chains below all came from one sample that was sequenced in a study of blood T cell repertoires in COVID-19. Produced via immunoSEQ multiplex PCR; TCRdb's table is partial and in-frame only. The sample has around 200,000 clones, around 80% seen once; the top ten hold approximately 2.9%. Sequenced: peripheral blood. Every receptor here comes from an elderly woman with active or convalescent COVID-19.

The V and J genes are TRBV5-1 and TRBJ2-3, with 9 bases aligning to TRBD1. Germline V gene sequence: CDR1 SGHRS, CDR2 YFSETQ. The V segment lost 2 bases and the J segment 4 bases; nucleotides outside the gene matches: 5. The CDR3 loop spans 15 amino acids. In nucleotides, the CDR3 is TGCGCCAGCAGCTTTGGACAGGGGATCTCAGATACGCAGTATTTT. Translation: CASSFGQGISDTQYF.

V gene TRBV27 combines with J gene TRBJ2-7; TRBD2 aligns across 10 bases. The V segment lost 7 bases and the J segment 2 bases; nucleotides outside the gene matches: 8. This CDR3 has 15 residues. CDR1 is MNHEY, CDR2 SMNVEV, per germline (reference sequence). CDR3 region: CASTFSLAGAYEQYF. As DNA, the CDR3 is TGTGCCAGCACCTTCTCCCTAGCGGGGGCCTACGAGCAGTACTTC.

CDR3 protein: CASSLLLVRTDTQYF. In nucleotides, the CDR3 is TGCGCCAGCAGCTTGTTATTAGTCCGCACAGATACGCAGTATTTT. This sequence joins TRBV5-1 and TRBJ2-3; unclear D gene. The V and J ends lost 1 base and 1 base respectively, with 10 bases between them. The CDR3 totals 15 residues. Germline assignment: CDR1 SGHRS and CDR2 YFSETQ.

This chain joins TRBV3-1 (or the pseudogene TRBV3-2) and TRBJ2-7; no clear D. Trimming took 0 bases from V and 3 from J, leaving 9 bases between them. The CDR3 runs 14 residues. Per germline, CDR1 LGHDT and CDR2 YNNKEL (reference sequence). The CDR3 spells CASSQESQYYEQYF. In DNA, the CDR3 is TGTGCCAGCAGCCAAGAAAGTCAGTACTACGAGCAGTACTTC.

V usage is TRBV27 and J usage is TRBJ2-7, with 11 bases that match TRBD1. The CDR3 sequence is 14 residues long. The J segment lost 2 bases and the V segment lost 5 bases, leaving 2 bases of the junction unmatched. Germline CDR1 reads MNHEY; CDR2 reads SMNVEV (reference sequence). The chain's CDR3 is CASSKGQGAYEQYF. The CDR3 DNA follows: TGTGCCAGCAGTAAGGGACAGGGGGCCTACGAGCAGTACTTC.

This clone was observed a handful of times. The chain links TRBV7-2 to TRBJ1-2; no firm D call. Germline loops: CDR1 SGHTA, CDR2 FQGNSA. This CDR3 comprises 13 residues. Trimming left V 2 bases short and J 3 bases short, with 7 bases between. Here the CDR3 DNA reads TGTGCCAGCAGCTTAAATGTCTACTATGGCTACACCTTC. It codes for CASSLNVYYGYTF. Using reference TRBV7-2 and TRBJ1-2 for the parts outside the CDR3, the full variable domain is GAGVSQSPSNKVTEKGKDVELRCDPISGHTALYWYRQSLGQGLEFLIYFQGNSAPDKSGLPSDRFSAERTGGSVSTLTIQRTQQEDSAVYLCASSLNVYYGYTFGSGTRLTVV.

This clone was seen at least ten times. The chain is built from TRBV25-1 and TRBJ1-2, with a tentative D call TRBD1 (5 bases). V was shortened by 4 bases and J by 4 bases, with 10 bases between the two germline ends. CDR1 MGHDK and CDR2 SYGVNS come from the germline V gene. The CDR3 is 13 residues long. CDR3 sequence: CASSGRQSYGYTF. The CDR3, as DNA: TGTGCCAGCAGTGGCCGACAGAGCTATGGCTACACCTTC.

The chain combines TRBV6-5 with TRBJ1-1; D is uncertain. V lost 7 bases and J 1 base, leaving 10 bases between the germline ends. This CDR3 is 13 amino acids long. Germline CDR1 and CDR2: MNHEY and SVGAGI. CDR3 amino acids: CASIPPGNTEAFF. The CDR3 coding sequence is TGTGCCAGCATTCCCCCGGGGAACACTGAAGCTTTCTTT.

This sequence joins TRBV25-1 and TRBJ2-2, with 11 positions matching TRBD1. The V gene end was trimmed by 8 bases and the J gene end by 6 bases; junction bases not matched to a gene: 2. The germline V gene has CDR1 MGHDK and CDR2 SYGVNS. The CDR3 loop spans 13 amino acids. The chain's CDR3 is CASGGQGAGELFF. CDR3 sequence (DNA): TGTGCCAGCGGGGGACAGGGGGCCGGGGAGCTGTTTTTT.

This clone appeared once. The chain uses TRBV10-3 and TRBJ1-2; TRBD1 might be the D (6 bases). Germline V CDR1 and CDR2: ENHRY, SYGVKD. The CDR3 is 13 amino acids. Trimming removed 6 bases at V and 6 bases at J, with 14 bases between. The CDR3 nucleotides read TGTGCCATCAGGGTCAAGGACAGCGATGGCTACACCTTC. Protein sequence: CAIRVKDSDGYTF.

The chain combines TRBV11-3 with TRBJ1-1, with no clear D. The CDR3 covers 13 residues. The V and J ends lost 0 bases and 4 bases respectively, with 6 bases between them. Germline V gene lookup returns CDR1 SGHNT and CDR2 YENEEA. CDR3 protein: CASSLEPGTEAFF. The CDR3 DNA reads as TGTGCCAGCAGCTTAGAACCGGGCACTGAAGCTTTCTTT. Full variable domain (remainder filled in from reference TRBV11-3 and TRBJ1-1): EAGVVQSPRYKIIEKKQPVAFWCNPISGHNTLYWYLQNLGQGPELLIRYENEEAVDDSQLPKDRFSAERLKGVDSTLKIQPAELGDSAVYLCASSLEPGTEAFFGQGTRLTVV.

V gene TRBV7-8 combines with J gene TRBJ1-1, with a weak D call TRBD1 (6 bases). Trimming took off 5 bases at V and 4 bases at J, with 17 bases between the two ends. This CDR3 contains 15 residues. In germline, CDR1 is SGHVS, CDR2 FQNEAQ. The CDR3 bases are TGTGCCAGCAGCCGAGACCGGGGAGGGGGCACTGAAGCTTTCTTT. As protein: CASSRDRGGGTEAFF.

The chain combines TRBV28 with TRBJ2-2, with TRBD1 identical over 7 bases. The junction had 7 bases not matched to a gene; V was cut back by 4 bases and J by 5 bases. The CDR3 spans 15 residues. Germline loops: CDR1 MDHEN, CDR2 SYDVKM. The CDR3 nucleotides read TGTGCCAGCAGTTGGACAGGAGCAAGAACCGGGGAGCTGTTTTTT. This encodes CASSWTGARTGELFF.

In regard to this clone: Distinct nucleotide sequences in the sample also encode this CDR3. The V and J genes are TRBV23-1 and TRBJ2-7; tentatively, D is TRBD1 (7 bases). TRBV23-1 is reported as an ORF; its role is uncertain. Trimming stripped 3 bases from V and 3 bases from J, with 18 bases between. This CDR3 is 16 amino acids long. The DNA for the CDR3 is TGCGCCAGCAGTCAGGAGAGGAGGGACAGAATCTACGAGCAGTACTTC. It encodes CASSQERRDRIYEQYF.